The T cell receptor beta chain under discussion was sequenced for a study of T cells after yellow fever vaccination. Each CDR3 protein is one row after TCRdb ran MiXCR on the 5' RACE reads. This table has about 300,000 distinct CDR3 sequences, under 9% appearing once. The germline V gene encodes CDR1 DFQATT and CDR2 SNEGSKA (reference sequence). V shed 5 bases, J shed 0 bases, and the junction held 6 bases outside the gene matches. CDR3 length equals 14 residues. The sequence came from a man younger than 35 who received the YFV17D yellow fever vaccine. This specimen consisted of CD4+ T cells sorted from PBMCs, obtained 5 days after the yellow fever booster vaccination. The V call is TRBV20-1, the J call TRBJ2-5; 7 nucleotides align to TRBD2. The CDR3 loop reads CSAGEGTNQETQYF. The CDR3 DNA is TGCAGTGCTGGCGAGGGGACTAACCAAGAGACCCAGTACTTC.